A single sample gave rise to the 8 T cell receptor beta chains below, sequenced in a study of response to subunit inactivated influenza vaccine. MiXCR, applied by TCRdb to the RT-PCR reads, yields one record per CDR3 protein. Among about 650,000 distinct CDR3 sequences listed, about 14% were seen once. The source material was PBMCs from blood, sampled less than 15 days before vaccination. The source is a man aged 45-60 years who received an inactivated influenza vaccine.

This clonotype was recorded at least ten times. The junction and the germline gene differ at one end; a read error may be behind it. This rearrangement joins TRBV28 to TRBJ2-2; no clear D gene. This CDR3 is 15 amino acids long. Germline V gene sequence: CDR1 MDHEN, CDR2 SYDVKM. CDR3 DNA sequence: TGTGCCGGCAGTAAAAGACGGACGAACACCGGGGAGCTGTTTTTT. As protein: CAGSKRRTNTGELFF.

The sample holds a few counts of this clonotype. The chain combines TRBV9 with TRBJ2-1; no clear D. Deletions cut 0 bases from V and 8 bases from J, with 6 bases between. The CDR3 extends over 12 amino acids. Germline CDR1 reads SGDLS; CDR2 reads YYNGEE. The CDR3: CASSVEVDEQFF. The CDR3 nucleotides read TGTGCCAGCAGCGTAGAGGTGGATGAGCAGTTCTTC.

This clonotype appeared a few times. Here the CDR3 DNA reads TGTGCCAGCAGCTCAAGCGCCGGGTATACGCAGTATTTT. It is translated as CASSSSAGYTQYF. V is TRBV7-2 and J is TRBJ2-3; no definite D call. The CDR3 totals 13 residues. The V and J ends lost 4 bases and 7 bases respectively, with 12 bases between them. CDR1 and CDR2 from the germline V gene are SGHTA and FQGNSA.

This rearrangement joins TRBV25-1 to TRBJ1-4; no clear D gene. V shed 3 bases and J shed 7 bases, with 6 bases lying between them. The CDR3 extends over 12 amino acids. CDR1 MGHDK and CDR2 SYGVNS come from the germline V gene. CDR3 DNA sequence: TGTGCCAGCAGTGAGGTATCTGAAAAACTGTTTTTT. It specifies CASSEVSEKLFF. Supplemented by reference TRBV25-1 and TRBJ1-4, the full variable domain reads EADIYQTPRYLVIGTGKKITLECSQTMGHDKMYWYQQDPGMELHLIHYSYGVNSTEKGDLSSESTVSRIRTEHFPLTLESARPSHTSQYLCASSEVSEKLFFGSGTQLSVL.

The chain joins TRBV20-1 to TRBJ2-1; 13 bases are shared with TRBD2. The CDR3 covers 16 residues. With 1 base clipped from V and 7 bases from J, the junction kept 7 bases outside the gene matches. Germline CDR1 and CDR2: DFQATT and SNEGSKA (reference sequence). CDR3 coding DNA: TGCAGTGCTAGAGGCGGACTAGCGGGAGTTAGAAATGAGCAGTTCTTC. Translating gives CSARGGLAGVRNEQFF.

This clonotype has just a few counts. The rearrangement uses TRBV4-3 and TRBJ2-7, with 9 bases lining up with TRBD1. The trim removed 1 base at V and 4 bases at J, leaving 11 bases unmatched. CDR1 LGHNA and CDR2 YSLEER come from the germline V gene. The CDR3 runs to 17 residues. The CDR3 here is CASSQGKGTGNLYEQYF. For the CDR3, the DNA is TGCGCCAGCAGCCAAGGGAAGGGGACAGGGAACCTATACGAGCAGTACTTC.

The J gene is TRBJ2-7, the V gene TRBV6-2 or TRBV6-3; 9 bases agree with TRBD1. Unmatched junction bases numbered 7, after V lost 4 bases and J lost 3 bases. Germline assignment: CDR1 MNHEY and CDR2 SVGEGT. This CDR3 has 15 amino acids. This CDR3 reads CASSSGTGWNYEQYF. The CDR3 DNA is TGTGCCAGCAGTTCCGGGACAGGGTGGAACTACGAGCAGTACTTC.

This clonotype has only a few counts. The rearrangement joins TRBV6-1 to TRBJ2-5; 7 bases agree with TRBD2. This CDR3 comprises 13 residues. Germline-derived CDR1 and CDR2 are MNHNS and SASEGT. The trim removed 7 bases at V and 2 bases at J, leaving 4 bases unmatched. CDR3 protein: CASTSGGQETQYF. Here the CDR3 DNA reads TGTGCCAGCACCTCCGGGGGGCAAGAGACCCAGTACTTC.